The 5 T cell receptor beta chains presented below share a single source sample, sequenced in a study of PD-1 blockade in classical Hodgkin lymphoma (dated by TCRdb to the early 2020s). The sample's time point, from its label and the paper: cycle 1 day 1 (C1D1), immediately before nivolumab initiation. Every trial patient had relapsed after autologous stem cell transplantation, and cohorts A, B and C differed in prior brentuximab vedotin exposure. Library creation used the immunoSEQ multiplex PCR assay. TCRdb took this table from immuneACCESS and kept in-frame rearrangements with V and J called. Such tables lack part of the clones; where checked against another copy, unresolved V genes explain under half of the gap, and the rest is unexplained. The sample records around 91,000 clones, around 86% of which are singletons. The top ten clonotypes cover roughly a fifth of the sample. The sample was peripheral blood mononuclear cells (PBMCs), taken at baseline. The receptors shown here come from a human donor with classical Hodgkin lymphoma.

The chain joins TRBV7-9 to TRBJ2-2; no clear D. Germline V gene data show CDR1 as SEHNR and CDR2 as FQNEAQ (reference sequence). V was clipped by 3 bases and J by 5 bases, with 7 bases between them. The CDR3 extends over 13 amino acids. CDR3 DNA sequence: TGTGCCAGCAGCTTGACCCTAACCGGGGAGCTGTTTTTT. Translated, it gives CASSLTLTGELFF.

V and J are TRBV2 and TRBJ2-7; tentatively, D is TRBD1 or TRBD2 (5 bases each). V was clipped by 6 bases and J by 3 bases, with 9 bases between them. The CDR3 totals 12 residues. CDR1 is SNHLY, CDR2 FYNNEI, per germline. The CDR3 loop reads CASRGRIYEQYF. The DNA of the CDR3 is TGTGCCAGCAGGGGACGGATCTACGAGCAGTACTTC.

V is TRBV11-2 and J is TRBJ2-3; D unresolved. The CDR3 is 16 amino acids. V lost 2 bases and J lost 3, with 15 bases in between. CDR1 SGHAT and CDR2 FQNNGV come from the germline V gene. The DNA of the CDR3 is TGTGCCAGCAGCTTAAGGTTGATAGCACTGACAGATACGCAGTATTTT. It is translated as CASSLRLIALTDTQYF. The whole variable domain, filled in from reference TRBV11-2 and TRBJ2-3, reads EAGVAQSPRYKIIEKRQSVAFWCNPISGHATLYWYQQILGQGPKLLIQFQNNGVVDDSQLPKDRFSAERLKGVDSTLKIQPAKLEDSAVYLCASSLRLIALTDTQYFGPGTRLTVL.

The chain couples TRBV5-4 to TRBJ1-5; D may be TRBD1 (5 bases). The CDR3 is 17 residues long. V was shortened by 0 bases and J by 0 bases, with 13 bases between the two germline ends. CDR1 SGHNT and CDR2 YYREEE come from the germline V gene (reference sequence). In DNA, the CDR3 is TGTGCCAGCAGCTTGGAACCGGGACCGAGTAGCAATCAGCCCCAGCATTTT. Protein product: CASSLEPGPSSNQPQHF.

The J gene is TRBJ2-7, the V gene TRBV5-8; TRBD1 matches 7 bases. Germline values: CDR1 SGHTS, CDR2 YDEGEE. This CDR3 has 13 amino acids. V was pared by 7 bases and J by 4 bases, with 8 bases of the junction left unmatched. In DNA form, the CDR3 reads TGTGCCAGCGCCTCGGGACAGATTTACGAGCAGTACTTC. This sequence encodes CASASGQIYEQYF.